These 14 T cell receptor beta chains originate from one sample sequenced in a study of blood T cell repertoires in COVID-19. Produced via immunoSEQ multiplex PCR; TCRdb's table is partial and in-frame only. The sample consists of over 75,000 clones, 82% of them appearing once. Sequenced material: peripheral blood. The receptors here all came from a man aged 70 or older with acute or convalescent COVID-19.

The CDR3 region has the DNA TGCGCCAGCATCCCGGGACAGGGCTGGTACAATGAGCAGTTCTTC. Translated: CASIPGQGWYNEQFF. The chain combines TRBV5-1 with TRBJ2-1; 9 bases map to TRBD1. J was trimmed by 4 bases and V by 6 bases; bases with no gene match: 8. The germline CDR1 and CDR2 sequences are SGHRS and YFSETQ. CDR3 length equals 15 residues.

The chain has TRBV29-1 and TRBJ1-2; possible D gene TRBD1, 6 bases. Germline V CDR1 and CDR2: SQVTM, ANQGSEA. The V end lost 7 bases, the J end lost 5 bases, and 11 bases lay between the germline ends. The CDR3 runs to 11 residues. CDR3 sequence (DNA): TGCAGCGACGGGGGGCCTTATGGCTACACCTTC. Translating gives CSDGGPYGYTF.

The CDR3 DNA reads as TGTGCCAGCAGCCACACAGGGGTCGACGCCGGGGAGCTGTTTTTT. Its protein product is CASSHTGVDAGELFF. The chain is built from TRBV4-2 and TRBJ2-2; TRBD1 matches at 7 bases. With 3 bases clipped from V and 6 bases from J, the junction kept 7 bases outside the gene matches. CDR1 is LGHNA, CDR2 YNFKEQ, per germline. This CDR3 contains 15 residues.

The table lists this clone with a few counts. The chain employs TRBV11-3 and TRBJ2-2, with a tentative D call TRBD1 (6 bases). The germline V and J ends were trimmed by 5 bases and 7 bases, with 14 bases remaining between them. Germline assignment: CDR1 SGHNT and CDR2 YENEEA. CDR3 length equals 14 residues. The CDR3 sequence is CASSTYRDSGELFF. As DNA, the CDR3 is TGTGCCAGCAGCACGTACAGGGATAGCGGGGAGCTGTTTTTT.

This clone was recorded a few times. This chain uses TRBV3-1 (or the pseudogene TRBV3-2) with TRBJ1-2; the D gene is possibly TRBD1 (5 bases). This CDR3 is built from 12 residues. Between the trimmed V and J ends, which lost 0 bases and 7 bases, there was a span of 6 bases. The germline V gene encodes CDR1 LGHDT and CDR2 YNNKEL (reference sequence). The CDR3 nucleotides are TGTGCCAGCAGCCAAGACAGGGCTGGCTACACCTTC. Translating it yields CASSQDRAGYTF.

This clone was counted once. The V and J genes are TRBV9 and TRBJ2-1, with a possible D match to TRBD1 (5 bases). Germline values: CDR1 SGDLS, CDR2 YYNGEE. This CDR3 contains 11 residues. V lost 3 bases and J lost 7, with 5 bases in between. CDR3 coding DNA: TGTGCCAGCAGCGACAGGAATGAGCAGTTCTTC. As protein: CASSDRNEQFF.

This clone has more than one count but fewer than ten. The CDR3 is CAIRADRDKGTGELFF. The CDR3 DNA reads TGTGCCATCCGGGCGGACAGGGATAAGGGCACCGGGGAGCTGTTTTTT. The gene calls are TRBV10-3 and TRBJ2-2; 8 bases fit TRBD1. V was clipped by 8 bases and J by 4 bases; unmatched bases: 12. Germline CDR1 is ENHRY and CDR2 is SYGVKD. The CDR3 length is 16 residues.

This rearrangement joins TRBV30 to TRBJ1-4, with D possibly being TRBD1 (6 bases). Germline lookup yields CDR1 GTSNPN and CDR2 SVGIG (reference sequence). Trimming removed 7 bases at V and 8 bases at J, with 20 bases between. The CDR3 runs to 14 residues. CDR3: CASTKGGVGEKLFF. The CDR3 region has the DNA TGTGCCTCCACCAAGGGGGGGGTTGGAGAAAAACTGTTTTTT.

V is TRBV2 and J is TRBJ1-6, with D perhaps matching TRBD1 (5 bases). With 5 bases removed from V and 10 bases from J, the gap between germline ends came to 18 bases. This CDR3 comprises 15 residues. Germline assignment: CDR1 SNHLY and CDR2 FYNNEI. This CDR3 is CASSLKGLMLSPLHF. CDR3 coding DNA: TGTGCCAGCAGTCTGAAGGGACTTATGTTATCACCCCTCCACTTT.

The chain recombines TRBV21-1 with TRBJ2-7; TRBD2 was called by the table and not checked on the DNA. TRBV21-1 is shown as a pseudogene. This CDR3 is 14 amino acids long. Written as DNA, the CDR3 is TGTGCCAGCAGCAAACCAGCGGGGTCCTACGAGCAGTACTTC. Amino acid sequence: CASSKPAGSYEQYF.

V usage is TRBV5-8 and J usage is TRBJ2-5, with TRBD1 identical over 7 bases. Looked up from germline, CDR1 is SGHTS and CDR2 is YDEGEE. V shed 0 bases, J shed 6 bases, and the junction held 8 bases outside the gene matches. This CDR3 region has 15 residues. CDR3 residues: CASSLETGVRKTQYF. The CDR3 DNA sequence: TGTGCCAGCAGCTTGGAAACAGGGGTACGGAAGACCCAGTACTTC.

The gene calls are TRBV13 and TRBJ2-3; 12 nucleotides agree with TRBD2. Trimming removed 1 base from V and 0 bases from J; junction bases left unmatched: 5. Germline CDR1 and CDR2: PRHDT and FYEKMQ (reference sequence). The CDR3 length is 18 residues. The CDR3: CASSLARLAGASTDTQYF. CDR3 DNA sequence: TGTGCCAGCAGCTTAGCCCGACTAGCGGGGGCTAGCACAGATACGCAGTATTTT.

The sample holds one count of this clone. The chain combines TRBV15 with TRBJ2-3; perhaps TRBD2 as D (7 bases). V lost 5 bases and J lost 4, with 16 bases in between. CDR1 and CDR2 from the germline V gene are LNHNV and YYDKDF (reference sequence). The CDR3 sequence is 15 residues long. DNA for the CDR3: TGTGCCACCAGCTCCCAAAAGGGGGGGCCAGATACGCAGTATTTT. Protein sequence: CATSSQKGGPDTQYF.

This sequence joins TRBV7-3 and TRBJ1-1; no firm D call. V gave up 2 bases and J gave up 0 bases, with 13 bases separating them. In germline, CDR1 is SGHTA, CDR2 FQGTGA. There are 16 residues in the CDR3. CDR3 nucleotides: TGTGCCAGCAGCTTATCGGGGTCGGGCTTGAACACTGAAGCTTTCTTT. This sequence encodes CASSLSGSGLNTEAFF.